This TCR beta chain is from a study of monozygotic twins with inflammatory bowel disease. Two nested PCRs, of approximately 16 and 9 cycles, processed TCRalpha and TCRbeta cDNA. TCRdb re-analyzed the 5' RACE reads; it lists each CDR3 protein once, without DNA. Here the sample table reports about 450,000 distinct CDR3 sequences. The draw for each donor consisted of a single 2.5 ml blood sample. The CDR3 contains 15 residues. The V gene's germline CDR1 is SGDLS and CDR2 YYNGEE. This receptor was taken from a human donor with ulcerative colitis or Crohn's disease, or a healthy co-twin of an affected twin (not recorded which). The sample consisted of blood. The chain uses TRBV9 and TRBJ2-7; as DNA is missing, the TRBD1 call by TCRdb cannot be tested. Here the CDR3 reads CASSPPGTGVSEQYF. The full variable domain, its missing parts supplied by reference TRBV9 and TRBJ2-7, is DSGVTQTPKHLITATGQRVTLRCSPRSGDLSVYWYQQSLDQGLQFLIQYYNGEERAKGNILERFSAQQFPDLHSELNLSSLELGDSALYFCASSPPGTGVSEQYFGPGTRLTVT.